These T cell receptor beta chains were read from a single sample in a study of T-cell memory formation after mild COVID-19. TCRdb reanalysed the 5' RACE reads using MiXCR and keeps one entry per CDR3 protein. The sample contains 360,000 or so distinct CDR3 sequences, around 27% of which appear only once. The sequenced material came from PBMCs or a T cell subset sorted from them (not recorded which). The receptors originated from an adult woman who had mild COVID-19 (a few samples of this study predate the infection). Cell type and time point are not known. CDR3s include the opening cysteine and the closing phenylalanine or tryptophan. Each record gives: D gene, J gene, V gene, clone size, CDR3 DNA, CDR3 protein. D genes are given only for firm matches. Expanded clones are given a class, and other clones once, few, many or no size at all.

D: NA; J: TRBJ2-5; V: TRBV7-2; size: few; DNA: TGTGCCAGCAGCTTAACGGCCCCGGGTAGAGAGACCCAGTACTTC; CDR3: CASSLTAPGRETQYF
D: TRBD1; J: TRBJ1-1; V: TRBV12-3/TRBV12-4; size: NA; DNA: TGTGCCAGCAGTCGCGGGGACAGGGCCACTGAAGCTTTCTTT; CDR3: CASSRGDRATEAFF
D: TRBD2; J: TRBJ2-3; V: TRBV12-3/TRBV12-4; size: many; DNA: TGTGCCAGCAGTACAGCGGGAGGGAAGGGAGATACGCAGTATTTT; CDR3: CASSTAGGKGDTQYF
D: TRBD2; J: TRBJ2-7; V: TRBV4-3; size: NA; DNA: TGCGCCAGCAGCCAAGAAGCGGGAAGCGGGAGAAGGGACGAGCAGTACTTC; CDR3: CASSQEAGSGRRDEQYF
D: TRBD1; J: TRBJ1-4; V: TRBV6-6; size: NA; DNA: TGTGCCAGCAGGTCCGGGACAGCCAATGAAAAACTGTTTTTT; CDR3: CASRSGTANEKLFF
D: NA; J: TRBJ2-4; V: TRBV30; size: NA; DNA: TGTGCCGGCAGCCTAGCCAAAAACATTCAGTACTTC; CDR3: CAGSLAKNIQYF
D: NA; J: TRBJ2-7; V: TRBV20-1; size: NA; DNA: TGCAGTGCTAGAGACCGCAGGTTAGGGTCCTACGAGCAGTACTTC; CDR3: CSARDRRLGSYEQYF
D: TRBD2; J: TRBJ2-1; V: TRBV7-2; size: few; DNA: TGTGCCAGCAGCTCGGGACTAGCAGTCAATGAGCAGTTCTTC; CDR3: CASSSGLAVNEQFF
D: NA; J: TRBJ2-5; V: TRBV7-7; size: few; DNA: TGTGCTAGCAGCTCCGGCAGGGTGTGGGGAGAGACCCAGTACTTC; CDR3: CASSSGRVWGETQYF
D: NA; J: TRBJ2-5; V: TRBV5-4; size: NA; DNA: TGTGCCAGCAGGAATGTTGCCGTAAGCCAAGAGACCCAGTACTTC; CDR3: CASRNVAVSQETQYF
D: TRBD1; J: TRBJ2-3; V: TRBV29-1; size: NA; DNA: TGCAGCGTGGGGACAGGGGGGTCCCCAGATACGCAGTATTTT; CDR3: CSVGTGGSPDTQYF
D: TRBD1; J: TRBJ2-7; V: TRBV2; size: few; DNA: TGTGCCAGCACCCTGGGACAGGGGGCGCTCTACGAGCAGTACTTC; CDR3: CASTLGQGALYEQYF
D: TRBD2; J: TRBJ2-1; V: TRBV12-3/TRBV12-4; size: NA; DNA: TGTGCCAGCAGTAGGACTAGCGGGGGCCTCCCCTACAATGAGCAGTTCTTC; CDR3: CASSRTSGGLPYNEQFF
D: NA; J: TRBJ2-5; V: TRBV24-1; size: few; DNA: TGTGCCACCAGTGATGTGAAAGAGACCCAGTACTTC; CDR3: CATSDVKETQYF
D: NA; J: TRBJ2-3; V: TRBV12-3/TRBV12-4; size: few; DNA: TGTGCCAGCAGGCACAGGGCAGATACGCAGTATTTT; CDR3: CASRHRADTQYF
D: TRBD2; J: TRBJ2-3; V: TRBV12-3/TRBV12-4; size: once; DNA: TGTGCCAGCAGTTTGCATAGCGGGAGAGGTCCGGGCACAGATACGCAGTATTTT; CDR3: CASSLHSGRGPGTDTQYF
D: NA; J: TRBJ2-4; V: TRBV19; size: NA; DNA: TGTGCCAGTAGCCGCGATCTCAAACCCTTGATGGGTGGTTTAGCCAAAAACATTCAGTACTTC; CDR3: CASSRDLKPLMGGLAKNIQYF
D: TRBD2; J: TRBJ2-3; V: TRBV7-9; size: NA; DNA: TGTGCCAGCAGCCACAGACTAGCGGGGGGAGATACGCAGTATTTT; CDR3: CASSHRLAGGDTQYF
D: NA; J: TRBJ2-7; V: TRBV30; size: NA; DNA: TGTGCCTGGAGGTCGGTCGAGCAGTACTTC; CDR3: CAWRSVEQYF
D: TRBD1; J: TRBJ1-1; V: TRBV18; size: NA; DNA: TGTGCCAGCTCACCAAATCCGGGACAGGGTAGTACTGAAGCTTTCTTT; CDR3: CASSPNPGQGSTEAFF
D: NA; J: TRBJ2-1; V: TRBV7-6; size: NA; DNA: TGTGCCAGCAGCTTAACAACCTCGGGTCTAGGTCTGTTCTTC; CDR3: CASSLTTSGLGLFF
D: TRBD2; J: TRBJ2-1; V: TRBV4-2; size: NA; DNA: TGTGCCAGCAGCCAGCCTAGCGGGAGGGCCATCAATGAGCAGTTCTTC; CDR3: CASSQPSGRAINEQFF
D: NA; J: TRBJ2-1; V: TRBV7-8; size: few; DNA: TGTGCCAGCAGCTTCGGTAGTTTACCCCCGTACAATGAGCAGTTCTTC; CDR3: CASSFGSLPPYNEQFF
D: TRBD2; J: TRBJ2-1; V: TRBV5-1; size: few; DNA: TGCGCCAGCAGCTTGGCCTCCAGCGGGAGGGCCTACAATGAGCAGTTCTTC; CDR3: CASSLASSGRAYNEQFF
D: NA; J: TRBJ2-6; V: TRBV30; size: few; DNA: TGTGCCTCGGGGCGGATCTCTGGGGCCAACGTCCTGACTTTC; CDR3: CASGRISGANVLTF
D: NA; J: TRBJ2-3; V: TRBV5-1; size: few; DNA: TGCGCCAGCAGCTTTACTAGCCCGACGACGCAGTATTTT; CDR3: CASSFTSPTTQYF
D: NA; J: TRBJ2-3; V: TRBV9; size: NA; DNA: TGTGCCAGCAGCGTAAGCCCTTTCCCGACAGATACGCAGTATTTT; CDR3: CASSVSPFPTDTQYF
D: NA; J: TRBJ2-2; V: TRBV20-1; size: few; DNA: TGCAGTGCTAGAGATGACTCGGGCAACTCCGCGAACACCGGGGAGCTGTTTTTT; CDR3: CSARDDSGNSANTGELFF
D: NA; J: TRBJ2-7; V: TRBV6-1; size: NA; DNA: TGTGCCAGCAGTAAAGCCCCACAGGGAGGGTCCTACGAGCAGTACTTC; CDR3: CASSKAPQGGSYEQYF
D: TRBD1; J: TRBJ1-2; V: TRBV10-3; size: NA; DNA: TGTGCCATCAGTGAGTCCGTCGGGACAGGGGGAAGTGGCTACACCTTC; CDR3: CAISESVGTGGSGYTF
D: TRBD1; J: TRBJ1-5; V: TRBV10-3; size: NA; DNA: TGTGCCATCAGTGGGCAGGGGGGTCGCAATCAGCCCCAGCATTTT; CDR3: CAISGQGGRNQPQHF
D: NA; J: TRBJ1-1; V: TRBV12-3/TRBV12-4; size: NA; DNA: TGTGCCAGCAGCCCCCCCCGGGGTGAAGCTTTCTTT; CDR3: CASSPPRGEAFF
D: NA; J: TRBJ2-3; V: TRBV5-6; size: NA; DNA: TGTGCCAGCAGCTCGACATTCAACCGTCCCTATACGCAGTATTTT; CDR3: CASSSTFNRPYTQYF
D: NA; J: TRBJ1-6; V: TRBV20-1; size: NA; DNA: TGCAGTGCTAAAGAGGCAGGGTCCTATAATTCACCCCTCCACTTT; CDR3: CSAKEAGSYNSPLHF
D: TRBD1; J: TRBJ1-5; V: TRBV24-1; size: once; DNA: TGTGCCACCAGCGGTGAGACAGGGATTCATCAGCCCCAGCATTTT; CDR3: CATSGETGIHQPQHF
D: NA; J: TRBJ2-4; V: TRBV6-5; size: NA; DNA: TGTGCCAGCAGTTCTGGGCAAAACATTCAGTACTTC; CDR3: CASSSGQNIQYF
D: NA; J: TRBJ1-5; V: TRBV24-1; size: few; DNA: TGTGCCACCAGTGCCGGGGGGGGCAATCAGCCCCAGCATTTT; CDR3: CATSAGGGNQPQHF
D: TRBD2; J: TRBJ2-2; V: TRBV7-2; size: many; DNA: TGTGCCTGTGGAAAGGCGGGAGGGGGTAACACCGGGGAGCTGTTTTTT; CDR3: CACGKAGGGNTGELFF
D: NA; J: TRBJ2-1; V: TRBV27; size: NA; DNA: TGTGCCAGCCGCGTAGGCTCCTACAATGAGCAGTTCTTC; CDR3: CASRVGSYNEQFF
D: NA; J: TRBJ1-2; V: TRBV7-9; size: NA; DNA: TGTGCCAGCAGCTCGCCGATGGGGTATGGCTACACCTTC; CDR3: CASSSPMGYGYTF
D: NA; J: TRBJ2-5; V: TRBV12-3/TRBV12-4; size: few; DNA: TGTGCCACCTCCTACCGGCACGGCGGGGAGACCCAGTACTTC; CDR3: CATSYRHGGETQYF
D: TRBD1; J: TRBJ1-1; V: TRBV6-6; size: few; DNA: TGTGCCAGCAGAGATTCAGGGGGACAACGGGAAGCTTTCTTT; CDR3: CASRDSGGQREAFF
D: NA; J: TRBJ2-2; V: TRBV5-1; size: few; DNA: TGCGCCAGCAGCCGACAGGCCGAACACGGGGAGCTGTTTTTT; CDR3: CASSRQAEHGELFF
D: TRBD1; J: TRBJ2-1; V: TRBV13; size: few; DNA: TGTGCCAGCAACCAGGGACAGCCCAATGAGCAGTTCTTC; CDR3: CASNQGQPNEQFF
D: NA; J: TRBJ1-1; V: TRBV4-1; size: NA; DNA: TGCGCCAGCAGCCAAGATACAGGTTTATCCGGGACTGAAGCTTTCTTT; CDR3: CASSQDTGLSGTEAFF
D: TRBD1; J: TRBJ2-7; V: TRBV30; size: NA; DNA: TGTGCCTGGAGTGTAGGGGGCAAAGCCTACGAGCAGTACTTC; CDR3: CAWSVGGKAYEQYF
D: NA; J: TRBJ2-1; V: TRBV9; size: few; DNA: TGTGCCAGCAGCGTCGGGACATCCAGTGAGCAGTTCTTC; CDR3: CASSVGTSSEQFF
D: NA; J: TRBJ1-1; V: TRBV3-1; size: NA; DNA: TGTGCCAGCAGCCAAGGCCTTACGGGACTGAACACTGAAGCTTTCTTT; CDR3: CASSQGLTGLNTEAFF
D: TRBD2; J: TRBJ2-7; V: TRBV10-3; size: NA; DNA: TGTGCCACCGACGGGGCGGGGGGTTACGAGCAGTACTTC; CDR3: CATDGAGGYEQYF
D: TRBD1; J: TRBJ2-2; V: TRBV7-8; size: few; DNA: TGTGCCAGCAGCTTAGGCGGGACAGGGGGCGATTCCGGGGAGCTGTTTTTT; CDR3: CASSLGGTGGDSGELFF
D: NA; J: TRBJ1-2; V: TRBV7-9; size: few; DNA: TGTGCCAGCAGCCCTCCGGGCGACTATGGCTACACCTTC; CDR3: CASSPPGDYGYTF
D: NA; J: TRBJ2-7; V: TRBV6-8; size: few; DNA: TGTGCCAGCAGTTACACGAACGCCAGACGTACCTACGAGCAGTACTTC; CDR3: CASSYTNARRTYEQYF
D: NA; J: TRBJ2-3; V: TRBV10-3; size: NA; DNA: TGTGCCATCAGTGAGCCCAACACCCGGACAGTTCGCACAGATACGCAGTATTTT; CDR3: CAISEPNTRTVRTDTQYF
D: TRBD1; J: TRBJ2-7; V: TRBV7-2; size: few; DNA: TGTGCCAGCAGCCCGTGGACAGGGGGTGAGCAGTACTTC; CDR3: CASSPWTGGEQYF